Below are 4 T cell receptor beta chains sequenced from a single sample in a study of T cell repertoires in cytomegalovirus infection. TCRdb re-called the reads with MiXCR, one entry per CDR3 protein. Of fewer than 700,000 distinct CDR3 sequences in the sample, more than 20% were seen once. Material: CD8+ T cells from PBMCs. The receptors stem from a human donor in good health (CMV status not recorded). Some clones in this sample may be carry-over from other donors' samples.

This clonotype was seen a handful of times. The chain has TRBV7-9 and TRBJ2-7; 8 positions match TRBD1. The germline CDR1 and CDR2 sequences are SEHNR and FQNEAQ (reference sequence). Losses at the gene ends were 4 bases for V and 2 bases for J; bases not matched to a gene: 10. The CDR3 consists of 16 residues. The CDR3 region is CASSSTRQGSAYEQYF. DNA for the CDR3: TGTGCCAGCAGCTCCACTCGACAGGGGTCAGCCTACGAGCAGTACTTC. Using reference TRBV7-9 and TRBJ2-7 for the parts outside the CDR3, the full variable domain is DTGVSQNPRHKITKRGQNVTFRCDPISEHNRLYWYRQTLGQGPEFLTYFQNEAQLEKSRLLSDRFSAERPKGSFSTLEIQRTEQGDSAMYLCASSSTRQGSAYEQYFGPGTRLTVT.

A note on this clonotype: A clone one base away is much larger, so this may be a read error. The CDR3 region has the DNA TGTGTCAGCAGTGCTCAAGCGGGGCCCTACAATGAGCAGTTCTTC. This codes for CVSSAQAGPYNEQFF. The rearrangement uses TRBV28 and TRBJ2-1; 7 bases map to TRBD2. Germline values: CDR1 MDHEN, CDR2 SYDVKM. This CDR3 is 15 amino acids long.

Comment on this clonotype: Just one base apart from a much larger clone, this may be a read error. The gene calls are TRBV7-6 and TRBJ1-1; unclear D gene. V lost 7 bases and J 8 bases, leaving 11 bases between the germline ends. Looked up from germline, CDR1 is SGHVS and CDR2 is FNYEAQ. The CDR3 has 11 residues. CDR3 DNA: TGTGCCAGCAACAACCCAACGGAAGCTTTCTTT. It is translated as CASNNPTEAFF.

The CDR3 sequence: CSARGPKRATGELFF. The CDR3 DNA reads TGCAGTGCTAGAGGACCCAAAAGGGCGACCGGGGAGCTGTTTTTT. The chain recombines TRBV20-1 with TRBJ2-2; D is ambiguous. Trimming removed 1 base from V and 5 bases from J, with 14 bases in between. The CDR3 has 15 amino acids. Germline V gives CDR1 DFQATT, CDR2 SNEGSKA (reference sequence).